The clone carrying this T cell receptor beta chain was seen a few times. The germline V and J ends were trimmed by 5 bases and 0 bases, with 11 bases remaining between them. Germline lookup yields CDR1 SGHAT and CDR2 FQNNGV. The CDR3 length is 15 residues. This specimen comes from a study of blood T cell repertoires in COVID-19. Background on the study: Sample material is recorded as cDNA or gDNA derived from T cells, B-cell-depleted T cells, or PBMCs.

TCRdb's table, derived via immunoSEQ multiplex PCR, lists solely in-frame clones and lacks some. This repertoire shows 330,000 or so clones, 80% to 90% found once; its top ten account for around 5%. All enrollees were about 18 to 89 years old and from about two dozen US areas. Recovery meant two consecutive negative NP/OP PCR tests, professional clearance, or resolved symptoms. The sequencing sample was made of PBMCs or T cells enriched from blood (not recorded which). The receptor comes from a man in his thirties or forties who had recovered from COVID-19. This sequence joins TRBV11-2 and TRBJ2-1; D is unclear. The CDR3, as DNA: TGTGCCAGCAGCCCCGGGTCACCCTCCTACAATGAGCAGTTCTTC. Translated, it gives CASSPGSPSYNEQFF.